Reported below is one T cell receptor beta chain. This CDR3 is 16 amino acids long. V trimming: 3 bases; J trimming: 2 bases; junction bases outside the gene matches: 9. Per the germline V gene, CDR1 is SGHNT and CDR2 is YYREEE (reference sequence). Seattle-derived patients entered the study during active infection and were followed longitudinally. The data were produced by immunoSEQ multiplex PCR, yet TCRdb's version contains in-frame clones alone and is incomplete. The sample consists of more than 150,000 clones, around 95% of them appearing once. This entry belongs to a study of blood T cell repertoires in COVID-19. Study-wide context: Whether acute or convalescent, the COVID-19 samples came from the United States, Italy and Spain.

This clonotype was obtained from a young man with COVID-19, enrolled during active disease. The material sequenced was peripheral blood. The chain couples TRBV5-4 to TRBJ2-3; 7 bases line up with TRBD2. The CDR3 loop reads CASSSQRGGTTDTQYF. The CDR3, as DNA: TGTGCCAGCAGCTCCCAGAGGGGAGGGACCACAGATACGCAGTATTTT.